The 4 T cell receptor beta chains reported below all come from one sample, sequenced in a study of T cells in Graves' hyperthyroidism and ophthalmopathy (dated by TCRdb to the late 2010s). The library relied on multiplex PCR. The sequencer listed for this sample is Illumina HiSeq 2000. Amplification of TCR beta CDR3 regions was carried out from RNA transcripts. The TCR CDR3 was subjected to a first round of RT-PCR using the HTBI primer set and the Qiagen OneStep RT-PCR kit. TCRdb ran its own pipeline on the public reads, namely fastp trimming at Q25 and MiXCR clone calling, and kept in-frame beta chains. Rows are combined by CDR3 protein, so each entry shows the most common genes and DNA. The table for this sample lists about 420,000 distinct CDR3 sequences; around 15% of them were counted only once. The ten largest clones capture less than 6.5% of the sample. The sequenced sample consisted of blood. All receptors derive from a woman aged 18-35 years with Graves' hyperthyroidism.

The chain links TRBV5-5 to TRBJ2-1; 9 nucleotides line up with TRBD2. The junction had 8 bases not matched to a gene; V was cut back by 0 bases and J by 7 bases. CDR3 size: 16 residues. The germline CDR1 and CDR2 sequences are SGHKS and YYEKEE (reference sequence). The CDR3 sequence: CASSLALRGGPNEQFF. For the CDR3, the DNA is TGTGCCAGCAGCTTGGCCCTGCGGGGGGGGCCTAATGAGCAGTTCTTC.

This clonotype was observed many times. The chain employs TRBV29-1 and TRBJ1-1, with a possible D match to TRBD1 (6 bases). V lost 7 bases, J lost 1 base, and 10 bases lay in between. The CDR3 extends over 12 amino acids. Germline V lookup: CDR1 SQVTM, CDR2 ANQGSEA. CDR3 sequence (DNA): TGCAGCGGGACAGTATCGAACACTGAAGCTTTCTTT. Its translation is CSGTVSNTEAFF. Based on the CDR3 plus reference TRBV29-1 and TRBJ1-1, the full variable domain is SAVISQKPSRDICQRGTSLTIQCQVDSQVTMMFWYRQQPGQSLTLIATANQGSEATYESGFVIDKFPISRPNLTFSTLTVSNMSPEDSSIYLCSGTVSNTEAFFGQGTRLTVV.

Many counts were recorded for this clonotype. The V gene is TRBV28, the J gene TRBJ1-5; TRBD1 might be the D (6 bases). V lost 6 bases and J 7 bases, leaving 13 bases between the germline ends. CDR3 size: 13 residues. CDR1 MDHEN and CDR2 SYDVKM come from the germline V gene. The CDR3 sequence is CASRQGLKQPQHF. The CDR3 DNA reads TGTGCCAGCAGACAGGGCTTGAAGCAGCCCCAGCATTTT.

The rearrangement links TRBV7-9 to TRBJ2-2; 8 bases align to TRBD2. V lost 9 bases and J lost 5; bases outside the gene matches: 5. Germline CDR1 reads SEHNR; CDR2 reads FQNEAQ (reference sequence). CDR3 size: 13 residues. DNA for the CDR3: TGTGCCAGTGGTAGCGGGATAACCGGGGAGCTGTTTTTT. The encoded protein is CASGSGITGELFF. The whole variable domain, remainder taken from reference TRBV7-9 and TRBJ2-2, is DTGVSQNPRHKITKRGQNVTFRCDPISEHNRLYWYRQTLGQGPEFLTYFQNEAQLEKSRLLSDRFSAERPKGSFSTLEIQRTEQGDSAMYLCASGSGITGELFFGEGSRLTVL.